The present entry profiles one T cell receptor (beta chain) with its context. Random hexamers served to reverse transcribe roughly 0.5 to 1 ug RNA. With immunoSEQ multiplex PCR, TCR beta CDR3 was amplified across 54 Vbeta and 13 Jbeta. MiXCR, applied by TCRdb to the immunoSEQ multiplex PCR reads, yields one record per CDR3 protein. This table holds approximately 300,000 distinct CDR3 sequences, around 89% found once. This sample is part of a study of CD8 T cells in Susac syndrome. Germline CDR1 is LNHNV and CDR2 is YYDKDF (reference sequence). J was trimmed by 4 bases and V by 8 bases; bases with no gene match: 11. The CDR3 loop spans 17 amino acids.

The receptor's source is a human donor with multiple sclerosis. Sample: CD8+ T cells from PBMCs. V gene TRBV15 combines with J gene TRBJ2-5; 15 bases match TRBD2. CDR3 in amino acids: CATAYGLAGGLAETQYF. CDR3 DNA sequence: TGTGCCACCGCTTACGGACTAGCGGGAGGGTTGGCAGAGACCCAGTACTTC.